These 5 T cell receptor beta chains came from one sample sequenced in a study of cytomegalovirus exposure and HLA in healthy donors. A multiplex PCR was run with 60 Vbeta primers and 13 Jbeta primers. TCRdb keeps only in-frame clones here, not all; method: immunoSEQ multiplex PCR. Among over 65,000 clones, around 77% were seen once, and the ten largest hold 3.3%. Source material: PBMCs. These receptors were taken from a man in his fifties in good health and CMV-seronegative.

CDR3 bases: TGTGCCAGTAGCCCAGGAGGGGCACGGACAGGGGGGACAGATACGCAGTATTTT. This sequence encodes CASSPGGARTGGTDTQYF. This chain joins TRBV19 and TRBJ2-3; TRBD1 matches at 10 bases. The V and J ends lost 6 bases and 3 bases, in that order; junction bases with no gene match: 15. The V gene's germline CDR1 is LNHDA and CDR2 SQIVND (reference sequence). The CDR3 contains 18 residues.

The table lists this clone with a few counts. V usage is TRBV6-6 and J usage is TRBJ1-1; 8 bases are a match to TRBD1. The V gene end was trimmed by 2 bases and the J gene end by 4 bases; junction bases not matched to a gene: 6. The germline CDR1 and CDR2 sequences are MNHNY and SVGAGI (reference sequence). The CDR3 has 15 amino acids. DNA for the CDR3: TGTGCCAGCAGTTACCCCGGGACAGGAGTCACTGAAGCTTTCTTT. Amino acids: CASSYPGTGVTEAFF.

The chain uses TRBV7-2 and TRBJ1-2; TRBD1 aligns across 8 bases. V lost 5 bases and J lost 6; bases outside the gene matches: 17. The CDR3 spans 17 residues. The germline CDR1 and CDR2 sequences are SGHTA and FQGNSA. This chain's CDR3 is CASSPTGTGSSGDGYTF. In DNA, the CDR3 is TGTGCCAGCAGCCCGACCGGGACAGGAAGCTCGGGGGATGGCTACACCTTC.

The gene calls are TRBV7-9 and TRBJ1-1; 7 bases are a match to TRBD1. This CDR3 has 13 amino acids. Losses at the gene ends were 4 bases for V and 5 bases for J; bases not matched to a gene: 4. The germline V gene encodes CDR1 SEHNR and CDR2 FQNEAQ (reference sequence). The CDR3 loop is CASSWDSRTEAFF. The CDR3 DNA reads TGTGCCAGCAGCTGGGACAGCCGGACTGAAGCTTTCTTT.

The CDR3 sequence is CAWREKVLAGYEQYF. For the CDR3, the DNA is TGTGCCTGGAGGGAGAAGGTTTTGGCCGGCTACGAGCAGTACTTC. The chain uses TRBV30 and TRBJ2-7; D gene ambiguous. The CDR3 is 15 residues long. The V end was cut by 3 bases, the J end by 3 bases, with 18 bases between. Looked up from germline, CDR1 is GTSNPN and CDR2 is SVGIG (reference sequence).